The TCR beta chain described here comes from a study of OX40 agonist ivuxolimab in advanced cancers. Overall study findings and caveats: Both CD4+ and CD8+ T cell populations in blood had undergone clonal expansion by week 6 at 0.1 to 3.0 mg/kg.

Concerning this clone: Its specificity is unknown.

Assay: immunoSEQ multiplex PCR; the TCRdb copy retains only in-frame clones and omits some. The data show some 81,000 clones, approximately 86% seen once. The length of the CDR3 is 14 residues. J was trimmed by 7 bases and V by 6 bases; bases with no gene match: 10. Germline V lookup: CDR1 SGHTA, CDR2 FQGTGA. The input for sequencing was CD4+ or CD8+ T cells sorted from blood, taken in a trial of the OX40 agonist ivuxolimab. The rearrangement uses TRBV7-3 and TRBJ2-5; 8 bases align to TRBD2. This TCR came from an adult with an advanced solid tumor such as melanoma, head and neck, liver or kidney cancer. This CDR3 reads CASSPSAREGTQYF. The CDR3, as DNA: TGTGCCAGCAGTCCAAGCGCTCGGGAGGGGACCCAGTACTTC.